A few counts support the clone carrying this T cell receptor beta chain. The antigen is not known. This specimen belongs to a study of CD8 T cells in ankylosing spondylitis. General study results and limits: Reported data indicate significant enrichment of disease-linked clones within matched ankylosing spondylitis synovial fluid. Seemingly characteristic of ankylosing spondylitis blood was a TCR beta motif consisting of about 8 highly homologous variants. Reactive arthritis synovial fluid and blood previously showed some of these motif variants.

Looked up from germline, CDR1 is LNHNV and CDR2 is YYDKDF (reference sequence). The V segment lost 4 bases and the J segment 5 bases; nucleotides outside the gene matches: 12. The CDR3 has 16 amino acids. Making use of molecular barcodes, quantitative 5'-RACE generated TCR beta libraries. TCRdb reprocessed the 5' RACE reads with MiXCR, giving one entry per CDR3 protein. The data hold a few hundred thousand distinct CDR3 sequences, with 15% to 20% observed a single time. Sequenced sample: blood, either unsorted or a sorted T cell fraction (not recorded which). This TCR came from a male donor with ankylosing spondylitis or in good health (not recorded which). The V call is TRBV15, the J call TRBJ2-3, with 7 bases fitting TRBD2. The CDR3: CATSMTLAVIQDTQYF. The DNA of the CDR3 is TGTGCCACCAGCATGACCCTAGCGGTCATCCAAGATACGCAGTATTTT.